These 3 T cell receptor beta chains share one sample of origin, sequenced in a study of blood T cell repertoires in COVID-19. TCRdb keeps only in-frame clones here, not all; method: immunoSEQ multiplex PCR. The top ten clones hold less than 1.5% of a sample with around 78,000 clones, around 88% of them seen once. Sequencing was carried out using PBMCs or T cells enriched from blood (not recorded which). These receptor sequences come from a woman aged 45-65 years with acute COVID-19.

The V call is TRBV19, the J call TRBJ1-4; no definite D call. This CDR3 has 15 amino acids. Germline CDR1 LNHDA, CDR2 SQIVND (reference sequence). V dropped 1 base and J dropped 8 bases, with 14 bases sitting between them. CDR3 region: CASSIGGSPGEKLFF. The CDR3 region has the DNA TGTGCCAGTAGTATAGGAGGCAGCCCGGGAGAAAAACTGTTTTTT.

V usage is TRBV30 and J usage is TRBJ1-1, with D perhaps matching TRBD1 (5 bases). CDR1 is GTSNPN, CDR2 SVGIG, per germline (reference sequence). Trimming cost V 2 bases and J 5 bases, with 12 bases left between them. This CDR3 has 13 residues. CDR3 amino acids: CAWSKGDGTEAFF. The CDR3 DNA reads TGTGCCTGGAGTAAAGGGGATGGGACTGAAGCTTTCTTT.

The V gene is TRBV20-1, the J gene TRBJ1-1; TRBD1 agrees at 7 bases. The CDR3 consists of 11 residues. Germline V gene lookup returns CDR1 DFQATT and CDR2 SNEGSKA (reference sequence). The trim removed 6 bases at V and 10 bases at J, leaving 8 bases unmatched. The CDR3 coding sequence is TGCAGTGCAGAGAAACAGGGGCTAGCTTTCTTT. Amino acids: CSAEKQGLAFF.